This entry is about one TCR beta chain. Its target is not known. The data derive from a study of T cells in women clearing cervical HPV infection. Points from the study as a whole: Repertoire richness, not evenness, was significantly elevated in CIN3+ cases versus controls.

All donors had a single incident cervical HPV16 infection, not prevalent. TCRdb's table, derived via immunoSEQ multiplex PCR, lists solely in-frame clones and lacks some. Its table records 25,000 to 35,000 clones. Specimen: blood buffy coat. This sequence was found in a woman between 18 and 70 years old with a cervical HPV16 infection that either progressed to CIN3+ or cleared (not recorded which).

Incomplete CDR3 DNA: TGTGCCAGCAGTCCGGGGGGGGTAGGGAATCAGCCC. Translation: CASSPGGVGNQP. Given in full, the CDR3 is CASSPGGVGNQPQHF. The chain combines TRBV28 with TRBJ1-5; D might be TRBD1 (5 bases). The CDR3 end is not reached by the read, which stops 3 residues before it; the germline J gene fills it in. Germline V gene lookup returns CDR1 MDHEN and CDR2 SYDVKM. The ends were cut back, 5 bases at V and 4 bases at J, with 15 bases in the middle. The CDR3 is 15 amino acids.